What follows describes a single T cell receptor (beta chain). Original processing notes: Nucleated cell number was recorded as an estimate derived from reference gene primer amplification. Repertoires were generated with immunoSEQ multiplex PCR, while TCRdb's copy carries only in-frame clones and drops some. V, J and clone size reflect that table, while D and trimming were determined from the DNA. The repertoire has over 55,000 clones, over 70% of them found once; the top ten carry 35% to 40%. The sample belongs to a study of blood T cell repertoires in COVID-19. About the research overall: Samples of COVID-19 (acute and convalescent) were obtained from the United States, Italy and Spain.

The germline V and J ends were trimmed by 5 bases and 0 bases, with 13 bases remaining between them. Germline V gives CDR1 SGHVS, CDR2 FQNEAQ. CDR3 length: 15 amino acids. The sequenced sample was peripheral blood. The source of this sequence is a woman aged 70-85 years with acute or convalescent COVID-19. J is TRBJ1-1 and V is TRBV7-8; perhaps TRBD1 as D (6 bases). CDR3 DNA: TGTGCCAGCAGCCAGACAGGAATCATGAACACTGAAGCTTTCTTT. Its translation is CASSQTGIMNTEAFF. The full variable domain, in which reference TRBV7-8 and TRBJ1-1 provide the parts outside the CDR3, is GAGVSQSPRYKVAKRGQDVALRCDPISGHVSLFWYQQALGQGPEFLTYFQNEAQLDKSGLPSDRFFAERPEGSVSTLKIQRTQQEDSAVYLCASSQTGIMNTEAFFGQGTRLTVV.